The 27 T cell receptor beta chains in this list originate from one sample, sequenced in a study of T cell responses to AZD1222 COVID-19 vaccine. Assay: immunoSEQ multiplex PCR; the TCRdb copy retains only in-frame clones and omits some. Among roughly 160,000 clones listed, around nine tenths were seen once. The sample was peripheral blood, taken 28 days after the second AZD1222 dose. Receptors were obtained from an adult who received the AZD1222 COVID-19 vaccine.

The CDR3 region has the DNA TGTGCCAGCAGCCTGGAGTGGGACACTGAAGCTTTCTTT. The encoded protein is CASSLEWDTEAFF. The chain carries TRBV7-9 and TRBJ1-1; D gene unclear. Per germline, CDR1 SEHNR and CDR2 FQNEAQ (reference sequence). The CDR3 has 13 amino acids. V lost 5 bases and J 3 bases, leaving 10 bases between the germline ends.

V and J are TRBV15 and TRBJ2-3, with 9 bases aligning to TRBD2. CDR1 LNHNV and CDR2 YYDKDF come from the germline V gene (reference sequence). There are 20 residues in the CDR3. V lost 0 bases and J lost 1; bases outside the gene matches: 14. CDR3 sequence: CATSRDLGLAGGRGTDTQYF. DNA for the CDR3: TGTGCCACCAGCAGAGATCTAGGGCTTGCGGGGGGGCGCGGCACAGATACGCAGTATTTT.

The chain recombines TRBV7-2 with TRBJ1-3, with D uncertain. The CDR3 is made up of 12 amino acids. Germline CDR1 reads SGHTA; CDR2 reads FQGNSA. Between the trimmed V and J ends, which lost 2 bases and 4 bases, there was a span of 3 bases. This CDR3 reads CASSLSGNTIYF. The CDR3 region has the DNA TGTGCCAGCAGCTTATCCGGAAACACCATATATTTT.

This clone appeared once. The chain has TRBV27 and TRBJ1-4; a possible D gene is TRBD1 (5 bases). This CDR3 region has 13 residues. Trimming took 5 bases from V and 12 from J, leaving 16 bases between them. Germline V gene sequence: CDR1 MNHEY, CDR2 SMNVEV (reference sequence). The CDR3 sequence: CASSSRDSGELFF. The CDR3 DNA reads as TGTGCCAGCAGTAGCCGGGACTCCGGGGAACTGTTTTTT.

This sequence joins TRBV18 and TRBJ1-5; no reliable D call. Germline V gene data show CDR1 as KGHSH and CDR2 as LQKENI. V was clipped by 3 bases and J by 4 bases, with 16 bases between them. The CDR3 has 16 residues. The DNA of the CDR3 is TGTGCCAGCTCACCGACGAGGACGGATCGAAATCAGCCCCAGCATTTT. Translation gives CASSPTRTDRNQPQHF. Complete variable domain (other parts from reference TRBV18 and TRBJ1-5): NAGVMQNPRHLVRRRGQEARLRCSPMKGHSHVYWYRQLPEEGLKFMVYLQKENIIDESGMPKERFSAEFPKEGPSILRIQQVVRGDSAAYFCASSPTRTDRNQPQHFGDGTRLSIL.

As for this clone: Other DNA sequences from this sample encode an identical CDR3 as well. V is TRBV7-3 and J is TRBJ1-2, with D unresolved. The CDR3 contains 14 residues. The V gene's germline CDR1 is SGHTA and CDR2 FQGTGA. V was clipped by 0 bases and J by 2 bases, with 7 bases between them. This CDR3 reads CASSLTGSNYGYTF. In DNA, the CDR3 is TGTGCCAGCAGCTTAACGGGCAGCAACTATGGCTACACCTTC.

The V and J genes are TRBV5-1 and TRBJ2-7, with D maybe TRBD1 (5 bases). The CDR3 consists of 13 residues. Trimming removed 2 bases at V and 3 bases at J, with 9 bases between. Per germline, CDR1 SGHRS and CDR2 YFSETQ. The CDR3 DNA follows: TGCGCCAGCAGCTTCTCAGGGTTCTACGAGCAGTACTTC. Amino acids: CASSFSGFYEQYF. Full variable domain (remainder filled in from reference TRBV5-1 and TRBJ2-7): KAGVTQTPRYLIKTRGQQVTLSCSPISGHRSVSWYQQTPGQGLQFLFEYFSETQRNKGNFPGRFSGRQFSNSRSEMNVSTLELGDSALYLCASSFSGFYEQYFGPGTRLTVT.

This chain's CDR3 is CASSPSGLAGSARENIQYF. CDR3 coding DNA: TGCGCCAGCAGCCCGTCCGGACTAGCGGGTTCGGCCAGGGAAAACATTCAGTACTTC. This rearrangement joins TRBV5-1 to TRBJ2-4, with 11 positions matching TRBD2. CDR1 is SGHRS and CDR2 is YFSETQ in the germline V gene. The CDR3 covers 19 residues. The J segment lost 5 bases and the V segment lost 4 bases, leaving 17 bases of the junction unmatched.

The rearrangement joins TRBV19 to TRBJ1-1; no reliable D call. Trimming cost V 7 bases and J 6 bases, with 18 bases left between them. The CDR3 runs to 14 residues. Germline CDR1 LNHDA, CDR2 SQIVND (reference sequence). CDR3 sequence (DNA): TGTGCCAGTACTAGGCGGTTCGATGGCCCTGAAGCTTTCTTT. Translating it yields CASTRRFDGPEAFF.

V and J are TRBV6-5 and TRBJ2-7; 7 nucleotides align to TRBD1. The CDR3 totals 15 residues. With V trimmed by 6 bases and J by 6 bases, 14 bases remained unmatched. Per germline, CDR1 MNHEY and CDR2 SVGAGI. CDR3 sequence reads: CASRDQDRVSPEQYF. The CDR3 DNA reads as TGTGCCAGCAGAGACCAAGACAGGGTCTCCCCCGAGCAGTACTTC.

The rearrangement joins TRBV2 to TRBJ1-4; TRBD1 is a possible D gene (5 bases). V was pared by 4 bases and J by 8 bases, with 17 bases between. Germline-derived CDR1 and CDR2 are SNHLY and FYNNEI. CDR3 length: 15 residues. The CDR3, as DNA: TGTGCCAGCAGTGCCCAGGGACTTATGGGGGAAAAACTGTTTTTT. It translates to CASSAQGLMGEKLFF.

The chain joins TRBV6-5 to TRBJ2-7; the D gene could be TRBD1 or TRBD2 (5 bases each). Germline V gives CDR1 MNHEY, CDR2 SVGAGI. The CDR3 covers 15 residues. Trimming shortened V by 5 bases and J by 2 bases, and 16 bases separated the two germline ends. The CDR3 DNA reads TGTGCCAGCAGTCGGGACCTTCCGAGGGCCTACGAGCAGTACTTC. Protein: CASSRDLPRAYEQYF.

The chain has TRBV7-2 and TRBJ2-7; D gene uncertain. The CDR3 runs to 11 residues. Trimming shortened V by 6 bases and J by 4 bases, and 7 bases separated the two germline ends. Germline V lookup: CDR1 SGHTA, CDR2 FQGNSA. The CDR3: CASSQVYEQYF. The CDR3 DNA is TGTGCCAGCAGTCAGGTATACGAGCAGTACTTC.

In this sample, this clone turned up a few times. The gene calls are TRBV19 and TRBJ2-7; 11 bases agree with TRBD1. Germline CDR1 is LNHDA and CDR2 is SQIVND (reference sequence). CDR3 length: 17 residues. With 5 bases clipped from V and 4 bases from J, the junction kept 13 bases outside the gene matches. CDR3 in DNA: TGTGCCAGTAGTTCCCTCGGACAGGGGGCGATTGGGTACGAGCAGTACTTC. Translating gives CASSSLGQGAIGYEQYF.

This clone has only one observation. CDR3 protein: CASSPWDKETQYF. CDR3 in DNA: TGTGCCAGCAGCCCCTGGGATAAAGAGACCCAGTACTTC. J is TRBJ2-5 and V is TRBV7-8; no clear D. This CDR3 comprises 13 residues. Between the trimmed V and J ends, which lost 5 bases and 3 bases, there was a span of 10 bases. The germline V gene has CDR1 SGHVS and CDR2 FQNEAQ.

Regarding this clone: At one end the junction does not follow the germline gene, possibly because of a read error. The CDR3 reads CASSIETGRVGTQYF. The CDR3 coding sequence is TGTGCCAGCAGCATAGAGACAGGGAGAGTGGGGACCCAGTACTTC. The chain recombines TRBV11-2 with TRBJ2-5, with 7 bases aligning to TRBD1. The germline CDR1 and CDR2 sequences are SGHAT and FQNNGV. This CDR3 region has 15 residues.

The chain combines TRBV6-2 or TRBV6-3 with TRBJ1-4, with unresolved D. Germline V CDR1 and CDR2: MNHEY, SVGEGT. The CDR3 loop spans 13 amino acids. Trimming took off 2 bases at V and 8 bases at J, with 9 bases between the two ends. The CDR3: CASSYSPAEKLFF. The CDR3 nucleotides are TGTGCCAGCAGTTACAGTCCAGCCGAAAAACTGTTTTTT.

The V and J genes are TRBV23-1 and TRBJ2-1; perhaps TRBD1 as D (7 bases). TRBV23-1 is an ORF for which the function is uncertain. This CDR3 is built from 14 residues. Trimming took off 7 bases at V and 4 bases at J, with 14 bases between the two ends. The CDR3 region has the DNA TGCGCCAGCACCAAGGGGGCGGGATACAATGAGCAGTTCTTC. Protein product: CASTKGAGYNEQFF.

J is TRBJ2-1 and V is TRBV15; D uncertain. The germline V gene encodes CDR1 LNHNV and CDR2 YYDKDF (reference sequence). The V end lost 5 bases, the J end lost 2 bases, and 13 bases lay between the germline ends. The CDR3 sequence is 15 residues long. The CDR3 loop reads CATSGSTLTYNEQFF. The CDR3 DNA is TGTGCCACCAGCGGTTCTACGTTAACCTACAATGAGCAGTTCTTC.

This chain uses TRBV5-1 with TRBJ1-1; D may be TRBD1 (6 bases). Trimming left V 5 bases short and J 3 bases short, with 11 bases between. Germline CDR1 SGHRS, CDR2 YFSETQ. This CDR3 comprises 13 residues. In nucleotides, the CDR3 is TGCGCCAGCAGAACACAGGGTGACACTGAAGCTTTCTTT. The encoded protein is CASRTQGDTEAFF.

The CDR3 spells CASSSLAGANEQFF. For the CDR3, the DNA is TGTGCCAGCAGTTCCCTAGCGGGGGCGAATGAGCAGTTCTTC. The chain uses TRBV6-5 and TRBJ2-1, with 10 bases identical to TRBD2. Germline values: CDR1 MNHEY, CDR2 SVGAGI. The CDR3 consists of 14 residues. Trimming cost V 4 bases and J 7 bases; bases outside gene matches: 4.

Here the CDR3 DNA reads TGCGCCAGCAGCCAAGCCAAGGACGATTATGAAGCTTTCTTT. Protein product: CASSQAKDDYEAFF. The chain is built from TRBV4-3 and TRBJ1-1; D is ambiguous. This CDR3 has 14 residues. V was clipped by 1 base and J by 7 bases, with 13 bases between them. The germline V gene has CDR1 LGHNA and CDR2 YSLEER.

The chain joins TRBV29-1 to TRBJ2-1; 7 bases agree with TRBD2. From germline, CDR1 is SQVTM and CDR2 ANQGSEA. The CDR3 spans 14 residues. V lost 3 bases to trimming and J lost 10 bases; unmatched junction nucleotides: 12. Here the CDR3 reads CSVETGRGEEEQFF. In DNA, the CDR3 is TGCAGCGTTGAGACCGGACGGGGGGAAGAGGAGCAGTTCTTC.

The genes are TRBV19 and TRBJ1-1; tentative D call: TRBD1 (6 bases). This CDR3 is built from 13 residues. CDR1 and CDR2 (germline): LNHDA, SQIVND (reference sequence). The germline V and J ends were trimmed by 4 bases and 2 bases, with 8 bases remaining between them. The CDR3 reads CASSTTGNTEAFF. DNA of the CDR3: TGTGCCAGTAGTACGACAGGCAACACTGAAGCTTTCTTT.

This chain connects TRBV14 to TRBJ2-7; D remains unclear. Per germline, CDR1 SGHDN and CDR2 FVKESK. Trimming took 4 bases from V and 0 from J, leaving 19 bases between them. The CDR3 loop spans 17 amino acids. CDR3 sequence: CASSRHGNALRSYEQYF. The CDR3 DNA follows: TGTGCCAGCAGCCGACACGGAAATGCCCTACGCTCCTACGAGCAGTACTTC.

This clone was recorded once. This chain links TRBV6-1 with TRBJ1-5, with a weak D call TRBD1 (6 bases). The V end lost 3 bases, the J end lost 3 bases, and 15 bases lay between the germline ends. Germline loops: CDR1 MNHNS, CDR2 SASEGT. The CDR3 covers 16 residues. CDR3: CASSDQGRGFNQPQHF. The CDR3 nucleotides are TGTGCCAGCAGTGACCAGGGGAGAGGGTTCAATCAGCCCCAGCATTTT.

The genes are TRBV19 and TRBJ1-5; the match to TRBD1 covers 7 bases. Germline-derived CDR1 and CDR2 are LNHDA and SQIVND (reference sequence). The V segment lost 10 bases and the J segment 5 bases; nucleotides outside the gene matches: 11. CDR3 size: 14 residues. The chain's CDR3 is CATMTGRRDQPQHF. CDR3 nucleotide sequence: TGTGCCACCATGACAGGGCGAAGAGATCAGCCCCAGCATTTT. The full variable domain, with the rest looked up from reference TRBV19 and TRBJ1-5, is DGGITQSPKYLFRKEGQNVTLSCEQNLNHDAMYWYRQDPGQGLRLIYYSQIVNDFQKGDIAEGYSVSREKKESFPLTVTSAQKNPTAFYLCATMTGRRDQPQHFGDGTRLSIL.